This TCR beta chain was identified in a study of blood T cell repertoires in COVID-19. Germline V gives CDR1 LGHDT, CDR2 YNNKEL (reference sequence). J gave up 6 bases and V 4 bases, and 6 bases lay outside the gene matches. This CDR3 has 15 residues. Sequencing used immunoSEQ multiplex PCR; TCRdb keeps in-frame clones, though not all of them. This sample has about 15,000 clones, with about 86% found just once. This receptor was taken from a human donor in a cohort sampled during active COVID-19. The V and J genes are TRBV3-1 (or the pseudogene TRBV3-2) and TRBJ2-1; TRBD1 agrees at 10 bases. The material sequenced was peripheral blood. The CDR3: CASSRGTGVFNEQFF. CDR3 DNA sequence: TGTGCCAGCAGCCGCGGGACAGGGGTCTTCAATGAGCAGTTCTTC.